The 22 T cell receptor beta chains in this list originate from one sample, sequenced in a study of CD8 T cells in Susac syndrome (dated by TCRdb to the late 2010s). Libraries were built with the immunoSEQ multiplex PCR assay. RNA was extracted using the RNeasy kit, and roughly 0.45 to 1 microgram was reverse transcribed with random hexamers. The public sequencing data were trimmed at Q25 with fastp and processed into clonotypes with MiXCR by TCRdb, which kept only in-frame beta chains. Each CDR3 protein appears once, grouped with its most common genes and DNA. Counted in this sample were fewer than 150,000 distinct CDR3 sequences; 94% of them appeared once. Jointly, the top ten make up around 0.29% of the sample. Sequenced: CD8+ T cells from PBMCs. The source is a human donor in good health.

Only a few counts were recorded for this clonotype. This sequence joins TRBV5-6 and TRBJ2-3; perhaps TRBD2 as D (5 bases). V was clipped by 4 bases and J by 3 bases, with 9 bases between them. Germline CDR1 reads SGHDT; CDR2 reads YYEEEE. This CDR3 is built from 13 residues. This CDR3 reads CASSPGETDTQYF. CDR3 nucleotide sequence: TGTGCCAGCAGCCCCGGGGAAACAGATACGCAGTATTTT.

The V and J genes are TRBV11-2 and TRBJ2-7; 7 bases map to TRBD1. In germline, CDR1 is SGHAT, CDR2 FQNNGV. CDR3 length: 13 residues. V lost 1 base, J lost 4 bases, and 1 base stayed unmatched. The CDR3 here is CASSLVRGYEQYF. In DNA, the CDR3 is TGTGCCAGCAGCTTAGTCAGGGGGTACGAGCAGTACTTC.

V is TRBV25-1 and J is TRBJ2-7, with 10 nucleotides matching TRBD1. Trimming at V came to 0 bases and at J to 3 bases, leaving 14 bases not matched to a gene. Germline loops: CDR1 MGHDK, CDR2 SYGVNS. This CDR3 has 19 residues. CDR3 bases: TGTGCCAGCAGTGAATATGGTTCGACAGGGGGCGCGAGGAGCTACGAGCAGTACTTC. This translates into CASSEYGSTGGARSYEQYF.

This chain joins TRBV2 and TRBJ1-2; a weak D match, TRBD1 (5 bases). Germline V CDR1 and CDR2: SNHLY, FYNNEI. V was clipped by 4 bases and J by 13 bases, with 19 bases between them. The CDR3 runs 13 residues. CDR3 sequence (DNA): TGTGCCAGCAGTGTAACCCGGGGGACGCCGAGCACCTTC. Its protein is CASSVTRGTPSTF.

The chain links TRBV7-2 to TRBJ2-5; D possibly corresponds to TRBD2 (6 bases). The ends were cut back, 2 bases at V and 5 bases at J, with 15 bases in the middle. This CDR3 spans 15 amino acids. In germline, CDR1 is SGHTA, CDR2 FQGNSA. The CDR3 region is CASSLTGSNWETQYF. The CDR3 coding sequence is TGTGCCAGCAGCTTAACCGGGAGCAACTGGGAGACCCAGTACTTC. Combining the CDR3 with reference TRBV7-2 and TRBJ2-5 gives the whole variable domain GAGVSQSPSNKVTEKGKDVELRCDPISGHTALYWYRQSLGQGLEFLIYFQGNSAPDKSGLPSDRFSAERTGGSVSTLTIQRTQQEDSAVYLCASSLTGSNWETQYFGPGTRLLVL.

The chain joins TRBV13 to TRBJ1-1; D gene ambiguous. V shed 8 bases and J shed 0 bases, with 7 bases lying between them. The CDR3 covers 12 residues. Per the germline V gene, CDR1 is PRHDT and CDR2 is FYEKMQ (reference sequence). In DNA, the CDR3 is TGTGCCAGCCGTGCTTTGAACACTGAAGCTTTCTTT. Its translation: CASRALNTEAFF. The full variable domain, completed using reference TRBV13 and TRBJ1-1, is AAGVIQSPRHLIKEKRETATLKCYPIPRHDTVYWYQQGPGQDPQFLISFYEKMQSDKGSIPDRFSAQQFSDYHSELNMSSLELGDSALYFCASRALNTEAFFGQGTRLTVV.

The CDR3 loop is CASSLRTGSNQPQHF. The CDR3 DNA follows: TGTGCCAGCAGCCTTCGTACAGGCTCCAATCAGCCCCAGCATTTT. The chain uses TRBV7-2 and TRBJ1-5, with a possible D match to TRBD1 (5 bases). The germline gives CDR1 SGHTA, CDR2 FQGNSA. This CDR3 comprises 15 residues. Trimming removed 5 bases from V and 3 bases from J, with 14 bases in between.

The chain couples TRBV5-4 to TRBJ2-1; 7 bases agree with TRBD2. Per the germline V gene, CDR1 is SGHNT and CDR2 is YYREEE (reference sequence). The CDR3 covers 15 residues. Trimming cost V 2 bases and J 4 bases; bases outside gene matches: 6. The CDR3 spells CASSLPSGMYNEQFF. In nucleotides, the CDR3 is TGTGCCAGCAGCTTACCTAGCGGAATGTACAATGAGCAGTTCTTC.

The CDR3 bases are TGTGCCAGCAGCTTGTGGGACCGTTGGCAGGTGAACACTGAAGCTTTCTTT. Translating it yields CASSLWDRWQVNTEAFF. The chain is built from TRBV5-6 and TRBJ1-1; D might be TRBD1 (5 bases). This CDR3 contains 17 residues. V lost 1 base and J lost 0, with 16 bases in between. Germline assignment: CDR1 SGHDT and CDR2 YYEEEE.

The chain joins TRBV20-1 to TRBJ2-7; 7 bases line up with TRBD2. Germline lookup yields CDR1 DFQATT and CDR2 SNEGSKA (reference sequence). The CDR3 extends over 14 amino acids. Unmatched junction bases numbered 7, after V lost 1 base and J lost 4 bases. This CDR3 is CSARGLAVPYEQYF. Here the CDR3 DNA reads TGCAGTGCTAGAGGGCTAGCGGTTCCTTACGAGCAGTACTTC.

The chain carries TRBV29-1 and TRBJ2-7; D possibly corresponds to TRBD2 (5 bases). Germline assignment: CDR1 SQVTM and CDR2 ANQGSEA. The V and J ends lost 1 base and 2 bases respectively, with 9 bases between them. The CDR3 extends over 13 amino acids. The CDR3 region is CSVEGRETYEQYF. CDR3 bases: TGCAGCGTTGAAGGTCGGGAAACCTACGAGCAGTACTTC.

The chain combines TRBV5-1 with TRBJ2-5; D unresolved. The CDR3 runs to 15 residues. The V and J ends lost 2 bases and 0 bases respectively, with 11 bases between them. CDR1 and CDR2 (germline): SGHRS, YFSETQ. The CDR3 reads CASSFFRRNQETQYF. For the CDR3, the DNA is TGCGCCAGCAGCTTCTTCCGGCGGAACCAAGAGACCCAGTACTTC.

V gene TRBV20-1 combines with J gene TRBJ2-1; TRBD2 is a possible D gene (5 bases). Germline V gene data show CDR1 as DFQATT and CDR2 as SNEGSKA (reference sequence). The V end was cut by 0 bases, the J end by 3 bases, with 6 bases between. The CDR3 runs 13 residues. The CDR3 DNA is TGCAGTGCTAGAGACGGGAACTACAATGAGCAGTTCTTC. The encoded protein is CSARDGNYNEQFF.

The chain has TRBV27 and TRBJ2-7; perhaps TRBD1 as D (6 bases). Germline lookup yields CDR1 MNHEY and CDR2 SMNVEV (reference sequence). The CDR3 length is 14 residues. V was clipped by 6 bases and J by 2 bases, with 14 bases between them. The CDR3 is CASSSTGTPYEQYF. The CDR3 region has the DNA TGTGCCAGCAGCTCGACAGGTACTCCCTACGAGCAGTACTTC.

The chain couples TRBV4-3 to TRBJ2-6, with TRBD1 identical over 7 bases. V gave up 3 bases and J gave up 4 bases; unmatched junction bases: 9. This CDR3 spans 17 amino acids. CDR1 is LGHNA and CDR2 is YSLEER in the germline V gene. This chain's CDR3 is CASSQIYTGAGANVLTF. CDR3 coding DNA: TGCGCCAGCAGCCAGATTTATACAGGGGCCGGGGCCAACGTCCTGACTTTC.

The V call is TRBV10-3, the J call TRBJ2-5; 7 nucleotides align to TRBD1. Germline loops: CDR1 ENHRY, CDR2 SYGVKD. The CDR3 totals 15 residues. V lost 11 bases and J lost 1; bases outside the gene matches: 13. CDR3 protein: CAVQPGQSTQETQYF. CDR3 in DNA: TGTGCCGTTCAACCGGGACAGTCGACCCAAGAGACCCAGTACTTC.

The rearrangement joins TRBV29-1 to TRBJ2-7, with 7 bases matching TRBD1. The CDR3 is made up of 12 amino acids. The V segment lost 7 bases and the J segment 6 bases; nucleotides outside the gene matches: 9. Looked up from germline, CDR1 is SQVTM and CDR2 is ANQGSEA. The CDR3 DNA is TGCAGCGCTGTGACAGGGCCGTCCGAGCAGTACTTC. As protein: CSAVTGPSEQYF.

The chain employs TRBV14 and TRBJ2-7; weak D call: TRBD1 (5 bases). The CDR3 extends over 13 amino acids. The V and J ends lost 1 base and 6 bases respectively, with 10 bases between them. The V gene's germline CDR1 is SGHDN and CDR2 FVKESK. The CDR3 reads CASSQAGFGEQYF. For the CDR3, the DNA is TGTGCCAGCAGCCAAGCAGGGTTCGGCGAGCAGTACTTC.

The rearrangement links TRBV29-1 to TRBJ2-1, with D possibly matching TRBD2 (5 bases). The CDR3 is 13 amino acids. Trimming left V 5 bases short and J 7 bases short, with 15 bases between. In germline, CDR1 is SQVTM, CDR2 ANQGSEA. The CDR3 loop is CSVFWEFRNEQFF. The CDR3 DNA reads as TGCAGCGTTTTCTGGGAGTTTAGGAATGAGCAGTTCTTC.

The rearrangement joins TRBV12-3 or TRBV12-4 to TRBJ2-1; TRBD2 matches 8 bases. Trimming at V came to 6 bases and at J to 10 bases, leaving 11 bases not matched to a gene. This CDR3 contains 14 residues. DNA for the CDR3: TGTGCCAGCAGCTCTAGCGGGCGGGCTTCGGAGCAGTTCTTC. It codes for CASSSSGRASEQFF.

This sequence joins TRBV27 and TRBJ1-5, with D unclear. This CDR3 spans 14 amino acids. Per the germline V gene, CDR1 is MNHEY and CDR2 is SMNVEV (reference sequence). V lost 3 bases and J 3 bases, leaving 9 bases between the germline ends. Written as DNA, the CDR3 is TGTGCCAGCAGTTTTCACGGCAACAATCAGCCCCAGCATTTT. Its protein product is CASSFHGNNQPQHF.

V is TRBV6-5 and J is TRBJ2-1; D possibly corresponds to TRBD2 (6 bases). This CDR3 is built from 14 residues. V lost 7 bases and J 4 bases, leaving 14 bases between the germline ends. CDR1 is MNHEY, CDR2 SVGAGI, per germline. The CDR3 DNA reads as TGTGCCAGCAAACCTAGCGTCCTATACAATGAGCAGTTCTTC. It specifies CASKPSVLYNEQFF.